This T cell receptor beta chain was observed in a study of blood T cell repertoires in COVID-19. Looking at the study overall: The origin of the acute and convalescent COVID-19 samples was the United States, Italy and Spain. T cells, B-cell-depleted T cells, or PBMCs provided the cDNA or gDNA that served as material.

CDR3 size: 15 residues. Looked up from germline, CDR1 is LNHDA and CDR2 is SQIVND (reference sequence). The germline V and J ends were trimmed by 1 base and 0 bases, with 7 bases remaining between them. Here immunoSEQ multiplex PCR was the method, and the copy in TCRdb shows in-frame clones only, minus some. Of roughly 150,000 clones listed, around four fifths are singletons. Seattle patient enrollment occurred during active infection, with longitudinal follow-up thereafter. This TCR was recovered from a woman older than 75 with COVID-19, enrolled during active disease. Sequenced: peripheral blood. The chain recombines TRBV19 with TRBJ2-1, with a weak D call TRBD2 (6 bases). The CDR3 here is CASSIVLASYNEQFF. CDR3 sequence (DNA): TGTGCCAGTAGTATAGTACTAGCCTCCTACAATGAGCAGTTCTTC.